The following is a T cell receptor (beta chain) sequence with its context. These data are taken from a study of blood T cell repertoires in COVID-19. As originally analysed: Estimates of nucleated cell counts were drawn from the amplification of reference gene primers. Libraries were prepared by immunoSEQ multiplex PCR; TCRdb keeps only in-frame clonotypes and omits some of them. The DNA gave D and trimming, while V, J and clone size come from that table. Seen here are about 110,000 clones, around 83% observed once, and the top ten hold approximately 1.5%. The CDR3 runs to 14 residues. The V gene end was trimmed by 6 bases and the J gene end by 4 bases; junction bases not matched to a gene: 3. Germline V gene data show CDR1 as LNHDA and CDR2 as SQIVND (reference sequence).

The gene calls are TRBV19 and TRBJ1-4; 9 nucleotides align to TRBD1. This receptor was identified in a man between 40 and 49 years old with acute or convalescent COVID-19. The specimen was peripheral blood. The CDR3 DNA reads TGTGCCAGTAGAGGGACAGGGTATAATGAAAAACTGTTTTTT. Translated: CASRGTGYNEKLFF.